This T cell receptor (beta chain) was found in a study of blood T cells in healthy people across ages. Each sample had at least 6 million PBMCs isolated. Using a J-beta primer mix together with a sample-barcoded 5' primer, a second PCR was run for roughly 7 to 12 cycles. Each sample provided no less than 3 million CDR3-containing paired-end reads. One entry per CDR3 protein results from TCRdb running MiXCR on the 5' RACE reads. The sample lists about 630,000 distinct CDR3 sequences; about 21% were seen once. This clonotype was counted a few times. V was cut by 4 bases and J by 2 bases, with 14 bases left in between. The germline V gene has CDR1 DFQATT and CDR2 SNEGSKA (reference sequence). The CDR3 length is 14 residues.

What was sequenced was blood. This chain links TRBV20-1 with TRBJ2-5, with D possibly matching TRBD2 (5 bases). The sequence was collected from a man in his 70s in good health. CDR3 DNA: TGCAGTGCTACCACCCTGGACTGGCAAGAGACCCAGTACTTC. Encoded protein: CSATTLDWQETQYF.